The 8 T cell receptor beta chains presented below share a single source sample, sequenced in a study of blood T cell repertoires in COVID-19. Data came from immunoSEQ multiplex PCR; TCRdb stores just in-frame clones and leaves some out. The sample has around 480,000 clones, approximately 89% seen once. The sample taken for sequencing was peripheral blood. These receptors all stem from a woman between 45 and 65 years old with COVID-19, enrolled during active disease.

The V call is TRBV6-5, the J call TRBJ1-3, with D hard to call. Per germline, CDR1 MNHEY and CDR2 SVGAGI. Deletions cut 6 bases from V and 3 bases from J, with 9 bases between. This CDR3 has 13 residues. CDR3 sequence (DNA): TGTGCCAGCAGCGTGACTTTTGGAAACACCATATATTTT. It encodes CASSVTFGNTIYF.

V is TRBV6-5 and J is TRBJ2-3; 9 bases line up with TRBD1. This CDR3 has 15 residues. Trimming at V came to 6 bases and at J to 3 bases, leaving 7 bases not matched to a gene. Germline values: CDR1 MNHEY, CDR2 SVGAGI. The CDR3 sequence: CASSPTGGGTDTQYF. CDR3 coding DNA: TGTGCCAGCAGCCCGACAGGGGGTGGGACAGATACGCAGTATTTT.

The chain combines TRBV30 with TRBJ1-2, with TRBD1 matching over 9 bases. V gave up 2 bases and J gave up 7 bases; unmatched junction bases: 11. CDR1 and CDR2 from the germline V gene are GTSNPN and SVGIG (reference sequence). This CDR3 is 15 amino acids long. The DNA for the CDR3 is TGTGCCTGGAGTTACCGAAACAGGGGGCACGGTGGCTACACCTTC. Translated, it gives CAWSYRNRGHGGYTF.

This chain links TRBV5-1 with TRBJ2-1; 7 positions agree with TRBD2. The CDR3 is 15 amino acids. CDR1 SGHRS and CDR2 YFSETQ come from the germline V gene. V gave up 4 bases and J gave up 7 bases; unmatched junction bases: 11. CDR3 nucleotides: TGCGCCAGCAGCCCGCGACGGGGGGTCGTAAATGAGCAGTTCTTC. Translated: CASSPRRGVVNEQFF.

The chain carries TRBV24-1 and TRBJ1-6; D might be TRBD1 (5 bases). The germline V gene encodes CDR1 KGHDR and CDR2 SFDVKD. V shed 5 bases and J shed 13 bases, with 14 bases lying between them. CDR3 size: 13 residues. For the CDR3, the DNA is TGTGCCACCAGTGGCGGCAGGGCGTCGCCCCTCCACTTT. Residues: CATSGGRASPLHF.

V and J are TRBV7-8 and TRBJ1-2; 7 bases line up with TRBD1. Germline CDR1 reads SGHVS; CDR2 reads FQNEAQ. The CDR3 has 14 residues. The junction had 7 bases not matched to a gene; V was cut back by 1 base and J by 8 bases. The CDR3 spells CASSLEQGFWGYTF. Here the CDR3 DNA reads TGTGCCAGCAGCTTAGAACAGGGGTTCTGGGGCTACACCTTC.

This clone has only one observation. The V gene is TRBV2, the J gene TRBJ2-7, with 8 positions matching TRBD1. CDR3 length: 17 residues. Trimming took 1 base from V and 0 from J; bases not matched to a gene: 8. CDR1 is SNHLY, CDR2 FYNNEI, per germline. The CDR3 DNA sequence: TGTGCCAGCAGTGAAGGGGCAGGGGGCGCCAGCTCCTACGAGCAGTACTTC. Its translation: CASSEGAGGASSYEQYF.

The CDR3 region is CASSPGLAVNEQFF. CDR3 DNA: TGTGCCAGCAGTCCGGGACTAGCGGTCAATGAGCAGTTCTTC. The J gene is TRBJ2-1, the V gene TRBV9; 11 bases agree with TRBD2. There are 14 residues in the CDR3. Germline loops: CDR1 SGDLS, CDR2 YYNGEE. The ends lost 5 bases at V and 6 bases at J; junction bases unmatched: 4.